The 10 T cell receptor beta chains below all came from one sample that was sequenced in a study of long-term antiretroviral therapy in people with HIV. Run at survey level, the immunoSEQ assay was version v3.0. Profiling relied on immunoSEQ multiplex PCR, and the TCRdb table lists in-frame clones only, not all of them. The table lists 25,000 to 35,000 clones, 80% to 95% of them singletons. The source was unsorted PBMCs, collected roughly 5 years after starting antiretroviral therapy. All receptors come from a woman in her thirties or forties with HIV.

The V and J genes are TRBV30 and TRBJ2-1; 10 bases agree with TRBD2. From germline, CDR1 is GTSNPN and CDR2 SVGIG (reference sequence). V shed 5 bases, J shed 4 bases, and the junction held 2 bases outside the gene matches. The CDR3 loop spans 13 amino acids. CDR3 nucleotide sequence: TGTGCCTGGTTGACTAGCGGGTACAATGAGCAGTTCTTC. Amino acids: CAWLTSGYNEQFF.

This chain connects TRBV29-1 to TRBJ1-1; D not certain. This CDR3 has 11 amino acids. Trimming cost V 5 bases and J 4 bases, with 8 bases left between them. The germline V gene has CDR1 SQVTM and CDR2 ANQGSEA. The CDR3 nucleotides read TGCAGCGTTTATCACGGCACTGAAGCTTTCTTT. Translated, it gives CSVYHGTEAFF.

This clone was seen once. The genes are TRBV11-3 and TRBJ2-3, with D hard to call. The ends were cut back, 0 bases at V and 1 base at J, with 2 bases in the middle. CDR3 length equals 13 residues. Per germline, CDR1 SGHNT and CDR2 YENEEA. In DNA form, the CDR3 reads TGTGCCAGCAGCTTAGAGGGCACAGATACGCAGTATTTT. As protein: CASSLEGTDTQYF.

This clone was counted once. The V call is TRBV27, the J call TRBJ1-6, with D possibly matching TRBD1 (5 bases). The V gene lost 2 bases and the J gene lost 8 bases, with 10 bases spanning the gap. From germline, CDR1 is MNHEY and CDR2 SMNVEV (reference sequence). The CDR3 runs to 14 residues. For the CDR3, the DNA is TGTGCCAGCAGTTTAGGGGGGTCAGATTCACCCCTCCACTTT. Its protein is CASSLGGSDSPLHF.

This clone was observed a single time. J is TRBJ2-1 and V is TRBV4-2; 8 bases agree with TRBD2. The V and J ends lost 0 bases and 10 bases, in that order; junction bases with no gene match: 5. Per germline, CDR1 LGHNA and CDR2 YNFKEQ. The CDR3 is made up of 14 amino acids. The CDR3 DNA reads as TGTGCCAGCAGCCAAGATCGGGGGGGTCGGGAGCAGTTCTTC. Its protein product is CASSQDRGGREQFF.

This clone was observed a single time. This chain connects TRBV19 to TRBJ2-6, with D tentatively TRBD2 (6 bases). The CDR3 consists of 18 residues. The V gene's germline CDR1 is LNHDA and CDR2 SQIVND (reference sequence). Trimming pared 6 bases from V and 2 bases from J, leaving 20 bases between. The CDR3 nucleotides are TGTGCCAGTAGGAGTACAGTGGGAGGTCGTACTGGGGCCAACGTCCTGACTTTC. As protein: CASRSTVGGRTGANVLTF.

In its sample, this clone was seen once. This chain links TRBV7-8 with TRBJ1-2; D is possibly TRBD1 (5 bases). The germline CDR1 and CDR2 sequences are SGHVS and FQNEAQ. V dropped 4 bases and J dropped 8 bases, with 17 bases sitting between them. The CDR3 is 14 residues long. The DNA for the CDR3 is TGTGCCAGCAGCTCTGAACAAACCGACAGAGGCTACACCTTC. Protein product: CASSSEQTDRGYTF. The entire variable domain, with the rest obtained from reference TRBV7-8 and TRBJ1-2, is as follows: GAGVSQSPRYKVAKRGQDVALRCDPISGHVSLFWYQQALGQGPEFLTYFQNEAQLDKSGLPSDRFFAERPEGSVSTLKIQRTQQEDSAVYLCASSSEQTDRGYTFGSGTRLTVV.

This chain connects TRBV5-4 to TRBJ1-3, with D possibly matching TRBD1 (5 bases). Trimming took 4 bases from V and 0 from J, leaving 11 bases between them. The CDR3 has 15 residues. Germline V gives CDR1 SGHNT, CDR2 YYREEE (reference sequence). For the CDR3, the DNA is TGTGCCAGCAGCCGACAGACAATCTCTGGAAACACCATATATTTT. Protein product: CASSRQTISGNTIYF.

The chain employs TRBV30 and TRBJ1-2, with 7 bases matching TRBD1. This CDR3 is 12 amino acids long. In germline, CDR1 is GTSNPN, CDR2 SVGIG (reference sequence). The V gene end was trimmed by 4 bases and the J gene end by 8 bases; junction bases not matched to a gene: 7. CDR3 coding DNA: TGTGCCTGGACGGGACAGACGGGGGGCTACACCTTC. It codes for CAWTGQTGGYTF.

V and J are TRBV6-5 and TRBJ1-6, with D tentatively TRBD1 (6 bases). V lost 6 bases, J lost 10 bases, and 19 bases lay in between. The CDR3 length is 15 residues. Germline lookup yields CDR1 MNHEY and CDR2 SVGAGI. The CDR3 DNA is TGTGCCAGCAGCCCCCGGGGGGGCATTGAGTCACCCCTCCACTTT. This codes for CASSPRGGIESPLHF.